The 22 T cell receptor beta chains listed next were all sequenced from one sample in a study of OX40 agonist ivuxolimab in advanced cancers. Sequencing was performed with immunoSEQ multiplex PCR; in TCRdb, only in-frame clones are kept and a portion is missing. The sample lists fewer than 35,000 clones, 75% to 95% occurring once. The sample in question was CD4+ or CD8+ T cells sorted from blood, obtained in a trial of the OX40 agonist ivuxolimab. These TCRs come from an adult with an advanced solid tumor such as melanoma, head and neck, liver or kidney cancer.

The chain links TRBV6-5 to TRBJ1-1, with TRBD1 matching 8 bases. CDR3 length equals 14 residues. V lost 2 bases, J lost 4 bases, and 3 bases stayed unmatched. Germline CDR1 and CDR2: MNHEY and SVGAGI. CDR3 sequence (DNA): TGTGCCAGCAGTTACGGACAGGGAAGCACTGAAGCTTTCTTT. Translation: CASSYGQGSTEAFF.

The chain links TRBV6-5 to TRBJ2-7; no definite D call. Germline values: CDR1 MNHEY, CDR2 SVGAGI. Trimming pared 6 bases from V and 4 bases from J, leaving 10 bases between. The CDR3 length is 12 residues. The CDR3: CASSPDGYEQYV. CDR3 DNA: TGTGCCAGCAGCCCCGACGGGTACGAGCAGTACGTC.

The chain is built from TRBV13 and TRBJ1-2, with D uncertain. The CDR3 contains 16 residues. The V end lost 0 bases, the J end lost 2 bases, and 13 bases lay between the germline ends. Germline values: CDR1 PRHDT, CDR2 FYEKMQ (reference sequence). The CDR3, as DNA: TGTGCCAGCAGCTTAGGCGGGGAGGTGATAAACTATGGCTACACCTTC. It yields the protein CASSLGGEVINYGYTF.

The chain couples TRBV7-2 to TRBJ1-6; D gene uncertain. Germline lookup yields CDR1 SGHTA and CDR2 FQGNSA. Trimming took 5 bases from V and 14 from J, leaving 13 bases between them. CDR3 size: 12 residues. CDR3: CASSRPPGSLHF. The CDR3, as DNA: TGTGCCAGCAGCCGGCCGCCGGGGTCCCTCCACTTT.

The chain links TRBV27 to TRBJ2-1; D call uncertain. CDR3 length: 15 amino acids. Germline V lookup: CDR1 MNHEY, CDR2 SMNVEV (reference sequence). Trimming removed 6 bases from V and 0 bases from J, with 12 bases in between. CDR3 sequence: CASSTRTVSYNEQFF. The CDR3, as DNA: TGTGCCAGCAGCACCCGGACGGTCTCCTACAATGAGCAGTTCTTC.

This clone is categorized as medium-sized. CDR3 nucleotides: TGTGCCACCAGCAGTGGGTCCGGTAGCTCCTACAATGAGCAGTTCTTC. Translated, it gives CATSSGSGSSYNEQFF. The chain is built from TRBV15 and TRBJ2-1; D unclear. V dropped 3 bases and J dropped 0 bases, with 12 bases sitting between them. The CDR3 has 16 residues. Germline V CDR1 and CDR2: LNHNV, YYDKDF (reference sequence). The whole variable domain, filled in from reference TRBV15 and TRBJ2-1, reads DAMVIQNPRYQVTQFGKPVTLSCSQTLNHNVMYWYQQKSSQAPKLLFHYYDKDFNNEADTPDNFQSRRPNTSFCFLDIRSPGLGDTAMYLCATSSGSGSSYNEQFFGPGTRLTVL.

The CDR3 loop is CASSPLGATNEKLFF. CDR3 coding DNA: TGTGCCAGCAGCCCCCTAGGGGCTACTAATGAAAAACTGTTTTTT. The J gene is TRBJ1-4, the V gene TRBV6-5; D possibly corresponds to TRBD1 (5 bases). Per the germline V gene, CDR1 is MNHEY and CDR2 is SVGAGI. The length of the CDR3 is 15 residues. Trimming cost V 6 bases and J 2 bases, with 13 bases left between them.

This chain uses TRBV9 with TRBJ2-3, with 10 positions matching TRBD1. The CDR3 runs 16 residues. The germline gives CDR1 SGDLS, CDR2 YYNGEE. With V trimmed by 7 bases and J by 3 bases, 11 bases remained unmatched. DNA of the CDR3: TGTGCCAGCTCCGCCCCGGGACAGGGGATTACAGATACGCAGTATTTT. Its protein is CASSAPGQGITDTQYF.

The genes are TRBV7-9 and TRBJ2-5; 10 bases are shared with TRBD2. The DNA end favors TRBJ2-7, so the J call may be wrong. From germline, CDR1 is SEHNR and CDR2 FQNEAQ (reference sequence). The CDR3 spans 13 residues. The CDR3 protein is CASRGLASYEQYF. Written as DNA, the CDR3 is TGTGCCAGCAGGGGACTAGCGAGCTACGAGCAGTACTTC.

The chain couples TRBV27 to TRBJ2-3; 14 bases are a match to TRBD2. V lost 0 bases to trimming and J lost 4 bases; unmatched junction nucleotides: 6. The germline V gene encodes CDR1 MNHEY and CDR2 SMNVEV (reference sequence). CDR3 length: 18 residues. DNA of the CDR3: TGTGCCAGCAGTTTATCATTTCGACTAGCGGGAGGGGCAGATACGCAGTATTTT. Encoded protein: CASSLSFRLAGGADTQYF.

This clone was counted a single time. The chain uses TRBV9 and TRBJ2-7; perhaps TRBD2 as D (7 bases). Trimming removed 3 bases at V and 2 bases at J, with 15 bases between. Germline V gives CDR1 SGDLS, CDR2 YYNGEE. This CDR3 is built from 15 residues. The CDR3 is CASSATGGQTYEQYF. For the CDR3, the DNA is TGTGCCAGCAGCGCAACCGGGGGGCAGACCTACGAGCAGTACTTC.

The chain employs TRBV4-1 and TRBJ1-2, with TRBD1 as a possible D gene (5 bases). V was pared by 0 bases and J by 0 bases, with 14 bases between. In germline, CDR1 is MGHRA, CDR2 YSYEKL. The CDR3 totals 17 residues. CDR3 region: CASSQDGAVGPNYGYTF. The CDR3 DNA follows: TGCGCCAGCAGCCAAGATGGGGCTGTTGGCCCTAACTATGGCTACACCTTC.

J is TRBJ2-5 and V is TRBV28, with D perhaps TRBD2 (6 bases). V shed 8 bases and J shed 0 bases, with 13 bases lying between them. The CDR3 loop spans 14 amino acids. Germline-derived CDR1 and CDR2 are MDHEN and SYDVKM. CDR3 loop: CASGTYRYQETQYF. The DNA for the CDR3 is TGTGCCAGCGGGACTTACAGGTACCAAGAGACCCAGTACTTC.

The chain combines TRBV11-2 with TRBJ1-6, with D hard to call. This CDR3 region has 15 residues. Trimming stripped 3 bases from V and 0 bases from J, with 6 bases between. The germline CDR1 and CDR2 sequences are SGHAT and FQNNGV. CDR3 DNA: TGTGCCAGCAGCTTGGTCAGCTCCTATAATTCACCCCTCCACTTT. It is translated as CASSLVSSYNSPLHF.

This chain links TRBV4-1 with TRBJ1-2; D possibly corresponds to TRBD1 (6 bases). Germline V gene sequence: CDR1 MGHRA, CDR2 YSYEKL. This CDR3 has 15 residues. Deletions cut 6 bases from V and 6 bases from J, with 20 bases between. CDR3 DNA sequence: TGCGCCAGCAGACACCAACAGGGTACATCCGATGGCTACACCTTC. It codes for CASRHQQGTSDGYTF.

This clone showed up just once. The rearrangement uses TRBV19 and TRBJ2-3, with 8 positions matching TRBD1. The germline gives CDR1 LNHDA, CDR2 SQIVND (reference sequence). The length of the CDR3 is 15 residues. With V trimmed by 4 bases and J by 1 base, 4 bases remained unmatched. CDR3 in amino acids: CASSKDREGTDTQYF. CDR3 DNA: TGTGCCAGTAGTAAGGACAGGGAAGGCACAGATACGCAGTATTTT. Based on the CDR3 plus reference TRBV19 and TRBJ2-3, the full variable domain is DGGITQSPKYLFRKEGQNVTLSCEQNLNHDAMYWYRQDPGQGLRLIYYSQIVNDFQKGDIAEGYSVSREKKESFPLTVTSAQKNPTAFYLCASSKDREGTDTQYFGPGTRLTVL.

The CDR3 loop reads CASSLVTFTDTQYF. The CDR3 bases are TGTGCCAGCAGCTTAGTTACGTTCACAGATACGCAGTATTTT. This chain connects TRBV13 to TRBJ2-3; D gene uncertain. This CDR3 has 14 amino acids. With 1 base removed from V and 2 bases from J, the gap between germline ends came to 7 bases. Per the germline V gene, CDR1 is PRHDT and CDR2 is FYEKMQ (reference sequence).

The chain uses TRBV11-2 and TRBJ2-3; D uncertain. The germline CDR1 and CDR2 sequences are SGHAT and FQNNGV. Trimming stripped 4 bases from V and 5 bases from J, with 7 bases between. The CDR3 is made up of 12 amino acids. The CDR3 DNA sequence: TGTGCCAGCAGCTCGCTGGGAGATACGCAGTATTTT. Amino acid sequence: CASSSLGDTQYF.

The V gene is TRBV29-1, the J gene TRBJ2-1, with 7 bases identical to TRBD2. This CDR3 spans 13 amino acids. After removal of 5 bases from V and 8 bases from J, the junction contained 9 bases not matched to a gene. CDR1 is SQVTM and CDR2 is ANQGSEA in the germline V gene. CDR3 in amino acids: CSVCEVAGDEQFF. CDR3 coding DNA: TGCAGCGTTTGTGAAGTAGCGGGCGATGAGCAGTTCTTC.

V is TRBV27 and J is TRBJ2-1, with a weak D call TRBD2 (7 bases). The CDR3 spans 22 residues. CDR1 and CDR2 (germline): MNHEY, SMNVEV (reference sequence). With 2 bases removed from V and 7 bases from J, the gap between germline ends came to 36 bases. This chain's CDR3 is CASSLTLPDITERMGGLNEQFF. CDR3 DNA sequence: TGTGCCAGCAGTTTAACCCTCCCTGACATTACAGAAAGGATGGGGGGGCTTAATGAGCAGTTCTTC.

This chain joins TRBV23-1 and TRBJ2-7; D not resolved. TRBV23-1 is an ORF, with its function uncertain. The CDR3 sequence is 16 residues long. The V end lost 5 bases, the J end lost 0 bases, and 17 bases lay between the germline ends. The DNA of the CDR3 is TGCGCCAGCAGTAAAGGGTCGGGTGGACCCTCCTACGAGCAGTACGTC. Translated: CASSKGSGGPSYEQYV.

This clone was recorded a few times. CDR3 sequence (DNA): TGTGCCAGCACGACGACAGTACCAATGGGTCAGCCCCAGCATTTT. Its translation is CASTTTVPMGQPQHF. The V gene is TRBV5-6, the J gene TRBJ1-5; maybe TRBD1 (5 bases). V shed 6 bases and J shed 6 bases, with 19 bases lying between them. CDR3 size: 15 residues. Germline V CDR1 and CDR2: SGHDT, YYEEEE.